This T cell receptor (beta chain) was recorded in a study of blood T cell repertoires in COVID-19. Across the whole study: Researchers got acute and convalescent COVID-19 samples from the United States, Italy and Spain. Sources were T cells, B-cell-depleted T cells, or PBMCs; the material itself was cDNA or gDNA.

This CDR3 spans 13 amino acids. V was shortened by 0 bases and J by 6 bases, with 9 bases between the two germline ends. Germline V CDR1 and CDR2: GTSNPN, SVGIG (reference sequence). In its sample, this clone was seen many times. Original processing notes: Reference gene primer amplification in the assay estimated nucleated cell counts. Clones were sequenced by immunoSEQ multiplex PCR, and TCRdb holds only the in-frame ones, with some missing. V and J calls and clone size are given by that table; D and trimming were obtained from the DNA. The data show more than 90,000 clones, approximately 80% seen once.

The sequence came from a man aged 55 to 70 with acute or convalescent COVID-19. Sample: peripheral blood. V usage is TRBV30 and J usage is TRBJ2-4; D possibly corresponds to TRBD1 (6 bases). CDR3 DNA: TGTGCCTGGAGTGTACAGGGCATAAACATTCAGTACTTC. Amino acids: CAWSVQGINIQYF.